A selection of T cell receptor beta chains follows, all from one sample in a study of post-analysis software for immune sequencing data. TCRdb itself ran the PCR reads through MiXCR, one entry per CDR3 protein. Among 600,000 to 750,000 distinct CDR3 sequences listed, roughly three fifths were seen once. What was sequenced was blood. Receptors originate from a girl aged 2 to 9 with multiple sclerosis. Both conserved end residues are part of each CDR3. The D gene is left open where the match is weak. Some rows mark clone size as missing; the rest say once, few, many or name a class of expanded clone.

cdr3_aa cdr3_nt d_call v_call clone_size j_call
CASRRSSRGWGGYTF TGTGCCAGCAGGAGATCCTCCAGGGGTTGGGGAGGCTACACCTTC NA TRBV12-3/TRBV12-4 once TRBJ1-2
CATSRTGWGETQYF TGTGCCACCAGCAGAACAGGGTGGGGAGAGACCCAGTACTTC NA TRBV15 NA TRBJ2-5
CASSLSGDSHNEQFF TGTGCCAGCAGCTTATCTGGGGACTCCCACAATGAGCAGTTCTTC NA TRBV7-9 NA TRBJ2-1
CASSLPTALNEQFF TGTGCCAGCAGCTTGCCGACAGCCCTTAATGAGCAGTTCTTC NA TRBV5-5 few TRBJ2-1
CASSSQRGGTDRDEQFF TGTGCCAGTAGTTCCCAGCGGGGCGGGACGGACAGGGATGAGCAGTTCTTC NA TRBV19 NA TRBJ2-1
CASTPTVNTEAFF TGTGCCAGCACTCCGACAGTGAACACTGAAGCTTTCTTT NA TRBV6-1 NA TRBJ1-1
CASSPLRGSFIQDEQFF TGTGCCAGCAGTCCTCTAAGGGGCAGCTTTATTCAGGATGAGCAGTTCTTC NA TRBV6-6 NA TRBJ2-1
CASSGIIIGGSSYNEQFF TGTGCCAGCAGCGGAATCATTATAGGGGGCAGCTCCTACAATGAGCAGTTCTTC TRBD1 TRBV12-3/TRBV12-4 NA TRBJ2-1
CASSQDPSPGKINMNTEAFF TGCGCCAGCAGCCAAGATCCAAGCCCAGGCAAGATAAACATGAACACTGAAGCTTTCTTT NA TRBV4-3 NA TRBJ1-1
CSASERGGRADTQYF TGCAGCGCATCGGAGCGGGGGGGGCGTGCAGATACGCAGTATTTT TRBD2 TRBV29-1 NA TRBJ2-3
CASTRRTGPRDTQYF TGTGCCAGCACCAGGAGGACAGGCCCCAGGGATACGCAGTATTTT TRBD1 TRBV6-1 NA TRBJ2-3
CASSKLKTDILIAKNIQYF TGTGCCAGCAGCAAACTCAAGACAGACATATTAATAGCCAAAAACATTCAGTACTTC NA TRBV21-1 NA TRBJ2-4
CASSLTSGGKPQYF TGTGCCAGCAGCCTCACTAGCGGGGGAAAGCCGCAGTATTTT TRBD2 TRBV12-3/TRBV12-4 NA TRBJ2-3
CASSLYRTGHGGAFF TGTGCCAGCAGTCTCTACAGGACAGGCCATGGGGGAGCTTTCTTT TRBD1 TRBV6-5 NA TRBJ1-1
CSASRLAGLGETQYF TGCAGTGCTAGCAGACTAGCGGGGCTGGGAGAGACCCAGTACTTC TRBD2 TRBV20-1 NA TRBJ2-5
CASSLKLGGPQETQYF TGTGCCAGCAGTTTAAAGCTGGGCGGGCCTCAAGAGACCCAGTACTTC NA TRBV28 NA TRBJ2-5
CASSKLGLAGQTGEQFF TGTGCCAGCAGTAAACTAGGACTAGCGGGACAAACTGGTGAGCAGTTCTTC TRBD2 TRBV12-3/TRBV12-4 once TRBJ2-1
CASRVLTGRAGELFF TGTGCCAGCAGGGTCCTTACAGGGCGAGCCGGGGAGCTGTTTTTT NA TRBV7-9 NA TRBJ2-2
CASSLGRGPNTEAFF TGCGCCAGCAGCTTGGGGCGGGGACCGAACACTGAAGCTTTCTTT NA TRBV5-1 few TRBJ1-1
CASSWDATDTQYF TGTGCCAGCAGCTGGGACGCCACAGATACGCAGTATTTT NA TRBV7-2 NA TRBJ2-3
CASRQLRTSRLDEQFF TGTGCCAGCAGGCAGCTCCGGACTAGTAGATTGGATGAGCAGTTCTTC TRBD2 TRBV7-2 NA TRBJ2-1